Listed below are T cell receptor beta chains from one sample, sequenced in a study of early T cells in non-severe SARS-CoV-2 infection. TCRdb re-called the 5' RACE reads through MiXCR, storing one row per CDR3 protein. This table has some 31,000 distinct CDR3 sequences, roughly 5.7% appearing once. Source material: whole blood. The receptor set was obtained from an adult who was a healthcare worker with PCR-confirmed SARS-CoV-2 infection or an uninfected control (not recorded which). The CDR3 runs from the conserved cysteine through the conserved F or W.

V	J	CDR3
TRBV10-3	TRBJ2-7	CAISGDSPYEQYF
TRBV2	TRBJ2-1	CASSDEREGNEQFF
TRBV5-1	TRBJ2-1	CASTSAPAGTYNEQFF
TRBV2	TRBJ1-2	CASSEAPGVSGYTF
TRBV5-6	TRBJ2-1	CASSPGGGSYNEQFF
TRBV19	TRBJ1-2	CASQGDYGYTF
TRBV10-3	TRBJ2-2	CAISEPEAGTRAGELFF
TRBV12-3/TRBV12-4	TRBJ2-3	CASSLGRTGGTDTQYF
TRBV6-2/TRBV6-3	TRBJ2-5	CASRLTAFQETQYF
TRBV4-1	TRBJ2-6	CASSQVGHSSGANVLTF
TRBV7-3	TRBJ2-1	CASSLGASGKMEQFF
TRBV14	TRBJ2-1	CASKELASAANEQFF
TRBV12-3/TRBV12-4	TRBJ1-5	CASSSSRGRNQPQHF
TRBV7-2	TRBJ2-4	CASSAAASAGAKNIQYF
TRBV11-2	TRBJ2-5	CASSPGQGRLETQYF
TRBV28	TRBJ1-1	CASSLGGTGRGAFF
TRBV27	TRBJ2-3	CASSLFTGDPGTSGSTDTQYF
TRBV30	TRBJ1-1	CAWKGSSMNTEAFF
TRBV12-3/TRBV12-4	TRBJ2-3	CASSLVSPPTTDTQYF
TRBV7-2	TRBJ1-5	CASSLGPNQPQHF
TRBV2	TRBJ2-1	CASSRGLAAINEQFF
TRBV20-1	TRBJ2-2	CSARFLAGGTRPTGELFF
TRBV19	TRBJ2-2	CASSSQGGPGELFF
TRBV29-1	TRBJ2-1	CSIREDEQFF
TRBV12-3/TRBV12-4	TRBJ1-6	CASSPRDRGIDSPLHF
TRBV28	TRBJ2-7	CASSPSSLTYEQYF
TRBV24-1	TRBJ2-1	CATSDFLGSSGNEQFF
TRBV11-2	TRBJ1-5	CASSPTNNQPQHF
TRBV12-3/TRBV12-4	TRBJ1-3	CASSNDPPLGNTIYF
TRBV6-1	TRBJ1-1	CASSERPNTEAFF
TRBV6-1	TRBJ1-5	CASIGTTSNQPQHF
TRBV7-2	TRBJ2-1	CASSLMGPHNEQFF
TRBV4-3	TRBJ2-2	CASSQDSVAGGPDTGELFF
TRBV19	TRBJ2-6	CASSIKVRTISGANVLTF
TRBV5-1	TRBJ1-2	CASSLDGKTNYGYTF
TRBV6-6	TRBJ1-1	CASSYPGNTEAFF
TRBV29-1	TRBJ2-6	CSVTGLVSGANVLTF
TRBV6-5	TRBJ2-6	CASSYGTGNGANVLTF
TRBV10-3	TRBJ2-3	CATFDSATQYF
TRBV20-1	TRBJ1-4	CSAREYLGSSFNEKLFF
TRBV9	TRBJ2-3	CASSGRDWEWGTDTQYF
TRBV18	TRBJ2-7	CASSRTGLTYEQYF
TRBV20-1	TRBJ1-1	CSARARRATRTEAFF
TRBV13	TRBJ2-7	CASFGLLAGGREQYF
TRBV4-1	TRBJ2-4	CASSQPGLENIQYF
TRBV12-3/TRBV12-4	TRBJ2-1	CASSGSGRPYNEQFF
TRBV15	TRBJ1-6	CATSRDRNSPLHF
TRBV20-1	TRBJ2-1	CSARKHPVTSGRAVYNEQFF
TRBV5-1	TRBJ1-5	CASSQGQGDQPQHF
TRBV6-1	TRBJ1-1	CASSEAWGTEAFF
TRBV20-1	TRBJ2-3	CSARGLAGSDTQYF
TRBV12-3/TRBV12-4	TRBJ1-6	CASSFGNSPLHF